This T cell receptor (beta chain) was identified in a study of blood T cell repertoires in COVID-19. Sequenced by immunoSEQ multiplex PCR; TCRdb stores in-frame clones only, minus some. This table has a few hundred thousand clones, 88% appearing once. Trimming pared 0 bases from V and 6 bases from J, leaving 14 bases between. CDR1 is SQVTM and CDR2 is ANQGSEA in the germline V gene. There are 15 residues in the CDR3. This clonotype was obtained from a woman under 40 who had recovered from COVID-19. The rearrangement uses TRBV29-1 and TRBJ2-2, with D possibly TRBD2 on 6 matching bases. Sequenced input: PBMCs or T cells enriched from blood (not recorded which). CDR3 nucleotides: TGCAGCGTTGAAGATTTTTTGGGGACTTCCGGGGAGCTGTTTTTT. Amino acids: CSVEDFLGTSGELFF.